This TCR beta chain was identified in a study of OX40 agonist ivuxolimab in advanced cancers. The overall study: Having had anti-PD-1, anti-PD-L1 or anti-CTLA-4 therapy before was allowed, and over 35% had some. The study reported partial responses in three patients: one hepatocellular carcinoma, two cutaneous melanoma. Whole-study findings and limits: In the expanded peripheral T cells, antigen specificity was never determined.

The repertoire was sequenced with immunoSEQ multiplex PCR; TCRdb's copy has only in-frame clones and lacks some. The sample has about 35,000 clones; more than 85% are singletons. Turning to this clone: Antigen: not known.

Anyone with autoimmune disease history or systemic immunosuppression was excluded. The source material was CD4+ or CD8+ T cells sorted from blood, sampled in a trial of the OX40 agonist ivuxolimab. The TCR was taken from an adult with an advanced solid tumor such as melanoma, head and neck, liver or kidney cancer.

In DNA form, the CDR3 reads TGTGCCAGCAGCTCAGGGACTAGCGAACTTAGCACAGATACGCAGTATTTT. It encodes CASSSGTSELSTDTQYF. This chain links TRBV7-3 with TRBJ2-3; 10 nucleotides align to TRBD2. The CDR3 has 17 residues. Germline CDR1 and CDR2: SGHTA and FQGTGA. The V and J ends lost 4 bases and 0 bases, in that order; junction bases with no gene match: 7.